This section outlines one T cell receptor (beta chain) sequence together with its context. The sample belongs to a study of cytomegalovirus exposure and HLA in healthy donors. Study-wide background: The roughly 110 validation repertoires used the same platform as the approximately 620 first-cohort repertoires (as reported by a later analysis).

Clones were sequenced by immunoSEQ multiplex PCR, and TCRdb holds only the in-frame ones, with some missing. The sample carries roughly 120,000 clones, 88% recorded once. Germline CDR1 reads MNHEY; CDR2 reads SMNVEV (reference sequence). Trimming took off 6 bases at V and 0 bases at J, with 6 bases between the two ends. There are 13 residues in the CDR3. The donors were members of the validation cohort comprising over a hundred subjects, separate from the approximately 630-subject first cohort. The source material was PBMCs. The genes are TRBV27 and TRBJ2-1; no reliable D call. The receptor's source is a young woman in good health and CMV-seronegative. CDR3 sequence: CASSIYSYNEQFF. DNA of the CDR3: TGTGCCAGCAGCATCTACTCCTACAATGAGCAGTTCTTC.